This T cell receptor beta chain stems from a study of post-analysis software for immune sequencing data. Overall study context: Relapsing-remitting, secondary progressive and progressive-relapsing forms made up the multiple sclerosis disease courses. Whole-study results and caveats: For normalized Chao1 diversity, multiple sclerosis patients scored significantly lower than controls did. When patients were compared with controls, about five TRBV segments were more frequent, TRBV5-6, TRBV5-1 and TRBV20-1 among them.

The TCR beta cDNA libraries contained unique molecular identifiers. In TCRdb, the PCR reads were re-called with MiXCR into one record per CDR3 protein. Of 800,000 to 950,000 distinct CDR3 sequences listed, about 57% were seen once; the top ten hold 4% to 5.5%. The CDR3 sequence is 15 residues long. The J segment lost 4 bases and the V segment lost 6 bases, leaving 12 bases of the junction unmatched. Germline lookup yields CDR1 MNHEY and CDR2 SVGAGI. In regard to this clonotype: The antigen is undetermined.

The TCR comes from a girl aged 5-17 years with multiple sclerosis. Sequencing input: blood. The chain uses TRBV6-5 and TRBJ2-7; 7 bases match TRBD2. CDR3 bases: TGTGCCAGCAGCCTCAATTTTGCGGGAGCGTACGAGCAGTACTTC. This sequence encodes CASSLNFAGAYEQYF.